Presented here are 8 T cell receptor beta chains from one specimen sequenced in a study of blood T cell repertoires in COVID-19. Assay used: immunoSEQ multiplex PCR; TCRdb lists only in-frame clones, some missing. This table has 250,000 to 350,000 clones, about nine tenths appearing once. Sequencing was carried out using PBMCs or T cells enriched from blood (not recorded which). The receptor set was obtained from a woman between 18 and 29 years old who had recovered from COVID-19.

The CDR3 DNA is TGTGCCAGCAGCGTTAACCCAGGATCTGGAAACACCATATATTTT. This sequence encodes CASSVNPGSGNTIYF. The chain uses TRBV9 and TRBJ1-3, with D unclear. From germline, CDR1 is SGDLS and CDR2 YYNGEE. Trimming shortened V by 2 bases and J by 1 base, and 10 bases separated the two germline ends. CDR3 size: 15 residues.

The chain employs TRBV28 and TRBJ1-1, with 9 bases identical to TRBD1. The germline CDR1 and CDR2 sequences are MDHEN and SYDVKM. Germline trimming cut 10 bases from V and 4 bases from J; bases unmatched to any gene: 16. CDR3 size: 16 residues. For the CDR3, the DNA is TGTGCCACCAAGCCCGGGACAGGGTTCGTATTCACTGAAGCTTTCTTT. It is translated as CATKPGTGFVFTEAFF.

The V call is TRBV30, the J call TRBJ2-3; D is unresolved. The germline V and J ends were trimmed by 1 base and 1 base, with 18 bases remaining between them. This CDR3 contains 17 residues. Germline CDR1 and CDR2: GTSNPN and SVGIG (reference sequence). This chain's CDR3 is CAWSGYGPSQGTDTQYF. The CDR3 nucleotides are TGTGCCTGGAGTGGTTATGGGCCGAGCCAGGGCACAGATACGCAGTATTTT.

V is TRBV5-4 and J is TRBJ2-1, with 10 bases identical to TRBD2. CDR3 size: 18 residues. The V and J ends lost 2 bases and 0 bases, in that order; junction bases with no gene match: 8. Per germline, CDR1 SGHNT and CDR2 YYREEE (reference sequence). In DNA form, the CDR3 reads TGTGCCAGCAGCTTCCCTAGCGGGGGCCCAAGCTCCTACAATGAGCAGTTCTTC. It specifies CASSFPSGGPSSYNEQFF.

The V and J genes are TRBV9 and TRBJ2-1; weak D call: TRBD1 (6 bases). The CDR3 sequence is 16 residues long. Trimming took off 3 bases at V and 1 base at J, with 14 bases between the two ends. Looked up from germline, CDR1 is SGDLS and CDR2 is YYNGEE. CDR3: CASSEQGPSSYNEQFF. DNA for the CDR3: TGTGCCAGCAGCGAGCAGGGGCCCTCGTCCTACAATGAGCAGTTCTTC.

The chain couples TRBV18 to TRBJ1-1; 7 bases fit TRBD1. The V segment lost 1 base and the J segment 0 bases; nucleotides outside the gene matches: 2. The CDR3 spans 15 residues. Germline V gene data show CDR1 as KGHSH and CDR2 as LQKENI. CDR3 in DNA: TGTGCCAGCTCACCACTGGGACAGATGAACACTGAAGCTTTCTTT. Protein sequence: CASSPLGQMNTEAFF.

Only a few counts were recorded for this clone. This chain links TRBV5-1 with TRBJ2-7; 9 bases map to TRBD2. After removal of 4 bases from V and 1 base from J, the junction contained 6 bases not matched to a gene. Germline V gene data show CDR1 as SGHRS and CDR2 as YFSETQ. The CDR3 consists of 15 residues. CDR3 sequence: CASSRTSATSYEQYF. The CDR3 DNA sequence: TGCGCCAGCAGCCGGACTAGCGCAACGTCCTACGAGCAGTACTTC.

The chain recombines TRBV30 with TRBJ2-6; TRBD2 agrees at 9 bases. The CDR3 is 15 residues long. Germline trimming cut 5 bases from V and 4 bases from J; bases unmatched to any gene: 6. Germline values: CDR1 GTSNPN, CDR2 SVGIG (reference sequence). The CDR3 bases are TGTGCCTGGGAGCGGGAGGCCGGAGGGGCCAACGTCCTGACTTTC. Residues: CAWEREAGGANVLTF.